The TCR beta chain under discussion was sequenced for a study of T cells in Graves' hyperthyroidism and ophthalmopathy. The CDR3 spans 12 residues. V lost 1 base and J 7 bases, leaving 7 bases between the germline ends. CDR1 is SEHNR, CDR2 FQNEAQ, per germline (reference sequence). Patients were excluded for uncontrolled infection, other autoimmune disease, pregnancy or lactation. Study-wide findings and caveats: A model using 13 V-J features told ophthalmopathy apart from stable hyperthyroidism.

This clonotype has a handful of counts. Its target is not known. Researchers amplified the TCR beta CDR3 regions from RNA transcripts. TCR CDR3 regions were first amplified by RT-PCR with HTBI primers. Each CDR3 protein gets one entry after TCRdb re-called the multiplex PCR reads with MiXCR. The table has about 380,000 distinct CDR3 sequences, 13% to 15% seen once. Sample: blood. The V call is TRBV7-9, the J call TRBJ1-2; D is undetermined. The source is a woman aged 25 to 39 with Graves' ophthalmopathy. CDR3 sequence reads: CASSLGAAGYTF. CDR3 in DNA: TGTGCCAGCAGCTTAGGGGCAGCTGGCTACACCTTC.